These 21 T cell receptor beta chains originate from one sample sequenced in a study of blood T cells in healthy people across ages. A second roughly 7 to 12 cycle PCR used barcoded and J-beta primers. TCRdb passed the 5' RACE reads through MiXCR, listing each CDR3 protein once. The sample holds about 1 million distinct CDR3 sequences, 35% to 50% seen once. Sequencing used blood. These TCRs come from a woman aged 55 to 70 in good health.

This clonotype was seen only once. This chain connects TRBV4-1 to TRBJ2-3, with TRBD1 matching over 8 bases. The CDR3 sequence is 16 residues long. After removal of 4 bases from V and 2 bases from J, the junction contained 8 bases not matched to a gene. CDR1 and CDR2 from the germline V gene are MGHRA and YSYEKL. In DNA form, the CDR3 reads TGCGCCAGCAGCCCATCCTGGGACAGGACCACAGATACGCAGTATTTT. It translates to CASSPSWDRTTDTQYF.

A word on this clonotype: The junction shows a germline mismatch at one end, possibly a read error. J is TRBJ2-5 and V is TRBV20-1, with a tentative D call TRBD2 (6 bases). Germline CDR1 is DFQATT and CDR2 is SNEGSKA (reference sequence). The CDR3 is 13 amino acids. The CDR3 spells CSASGSRQGTQYF. As DNA, the CDR3 is TGCAGTGCTAGCGGGAGTCGACAAGGGACCCAGTACTTC.

This clonotype has just a few counts. The CDR3 sequence is CASSQDDRPYEQYF. CDR3 nucleotide sequence: TGCGCCAGCAGCCAAGACGACAGGCCCTACGAGCAGTACTTC. The chain recombines TRBV4-1 with TRBJ2-7; D might be TRBD1 (6 bases). V was pared by 0 bases and J by 2 bases, with 8 bases between. This CDR3 is built from 14 residues. Germline loops: CDR1 MGHRA, CDR2 YSYEKL.

The chain employs TRBV19 and TRBJ2-1, with 10 bases aligning to TRBD2. After removal of 5 bases from V and 2 bases from J, the junction contained 3 bases not matched to a gene. Germline CDR1 LNHDA, CDR2 SQIVND (reference sequence). The CDR3 runs 15 residues. The DNA of the CDR3 is TGTGCCAGTAGTCTAGCGGGAGAGACCTACAATGAGCAGTTCTTC. Translated: CASSLAGETYNEQFF.

This sequence joins TRBV2 and TRBJ2-3; 8 bases fit TRBD1. Per the germline V gene, CDR1 is SNHLY and CDR2 is FYNNEI. The junction had 6 bases not matched to a gene; V was cut back by 5 bases and J by 2 bases. The CDR3 has 15 residues. The CDR3 spells CASSRQGTHTDTQYF. In nucleotides, the CDR3 is TGTGCCAGCAGTAGACAGGGGACCCACACAGATACGCAGTATTTT.

The chain employs TRBV15 and TRBJ2-1; no clear D. CDR3 length: 14 residues. Germline CDR1 is LNHNV and CDR2 is YYDKDF (reference sequence). V gave up 1 base and J gave up 8 bases, with 12 bases separating them. The CDR3 protein is CATSRATLGDEQFF. CDR3 DNA sequence: TGTGCCACCAGCAGAGCTACTCTTGGGGATGAGCAGTTCTTC.

This clonotype has just one count. The rearrangement joins TRBV20-1 to TRBJ1-4; D not resolved. V shed 5 bases and J shed 1 base, with 11 bases lying between them. The V gene's germline CDR1 is DFQATT and CDR2 SNEGSKA (reference sequence). The CDR3 runs 14 residues. The CDR3 region has the DNA TGCAGTGCTCTAGGACGGCTAACTAATGAAAAACTGTTTTTT. The encoded protein is CSALGRLTNEKLFF.

This chain connects TRBV20-1 to TRBJ2-2, with 12 bases matching TRBD2. V lost 1 base and J lost 7; bases outside the gene matches: 7. The CDR3 is made up of 16 amino acids. CDR1 and CDR2 from the germline V gene are DFQATT and SNEGSKA (reference sequence). The CDR3 DNA follows: TGCAGTGCTAGAGCTAGCGGGAGGGCCAGAGGCGGGGAGCTGTTTTTT. This encodes CSARASGRARGGELFF.

The V call is TRBV6-2 or TRBV6-3, the J call TRBJ2-7; the D gene is possibly TRBD2 (6 bases). The CDR3 runs to 12 residues. Trimming removed 8 bases at V and 6 bases at J, with 14 bases between. The germline gives CDR1 MNHEY, CDR2 SVGEGT. The DNA of the CDR3 is TGTGCCAGCGGGTTTGGCGGGACCGAGCAGTACTTC. Translating gives CASGFGGTEQYF.

The chain has TRBV6-5 and TRBJ2-1; D possibly corresponds to TRBD1 (5 bases). CDR3 length: 15 residues. Germline CDR1 is MNHEY and CDR2 is SVGAGI. Trimming removed 4 bases at V and 2 bases at J, with 12 bases between. The CDR3 sequence: CASSFRAGAYNEQFF. Here the CDR3 DNA reads TGTGCCAGCAGTTTCAGGGCAGGCGCCTACAATGAGCAGTTCTTC.

The gene calls are TRBV6-1 and TRBJ2-1, with 14 bases fitting TRBD2. The CDR3 totals 16 residues. The J segment lost 4 bases and the V segment lost 6 bases, leaving 5 bases of the junction unmatched. CDR1 and CDR2 from the germline V gene are MNHNS and SASEGT. The CDR3 DNA reads TGTGCCAGCAGGGGGGGACTAGCGGGGGCTTACAATGAGCAGTTCTTC. Its protein is CASRGGLAGAYNEQFF.

The chain employs TRBV9 and TRBJ2-7, with TRBD1 identical over 10 bases. This CDR3 is 14 amino acids long. In germline, CDR1 is SGDLS, CDR2 YYNGEE. Trimming took 4 bases from V and 11 from J; bases not matched to a gene: 12. The CDR3 coding sequence is TGTGCCAGCAGCACAGCCGGGACAGGGGTCCCAAAGTACTTC. It specifies CASSTAGTGVPKYF.

The chain is built from TRBV15 and TRBJ2-4; either TRBD1 or TRBD2 may supply D (5 bases each). The germline V and J ends were trimmed by 3 bases and 9 bases, with 24 bases remaining between them. Germline lookup yields CDR1 LNHNV and CDR2 YYDKDF (reference sequence). This CDR3 contains 17 residues. The CDR3 sequence: CATSRSSGPRNVSIQYF. DNA for the CDR3: TGTGCCACCAGCAGGTCTTCGGGACCCCGGAATGTTAGCATTCAGTACTTC.

V gene TRBV5-4 combines with J gene TRBJ2-2; the match to TRBD2 covers 7 bases. The ends lost 3 bases at V and 4 bases at J; junction bases unmatched: 12. The CDR3 is 17 amino acids. CDR1 is SGHNT, CDR2 YYREEE, per germline (reference sequence). The CDR3 sequence: CASSSLRLATVTGELFF. Here the CDR3 DNA reads TGTGCCAGCAGCTCTCTAAGACTAGCCACGGTCACCGGGGAGCTGTTTTTT.

This clonotype has a handful of counts. This chain joins TRBV6-5 and TRBJ2-7, with 9 bases matching TRBD2. From germline, CDR1 is MNHEY and CDR2 SVGAGI. The CDR3 runs 14 residues. J gave up 5 bases and V 1 base, and 3 bases lay outside the gene matches. The CDR3: CASSYFSGSDEQYF. For the CDR3, the DNA is TGTGCCAGCAGTTACTTTAGCGGGAGCGACGAGCAGTACTTC.

V is TRBV2 and J is TRBJ2-7, with D perhaps matching TRBD2 (6 bases). Germline assignment: CDR1 SNHLY and CDR2 FYNNEI. V dropped 7 bases and J dropped 9 bases, with 16 bases sitting between them. CDR3 length: 12 amino acids. CDR3 sequence reads: CASILGGGAQYF. The CDR3 bases are TGTGCCAGCATATTAGGAGGAGGGGCGCAGTACTTC.

V gene TRBV2 combines with J gene TRBJ2-1; weak D call: TRBD2 (6 bases). Trimming removed 7 bases at V and 7 bases at J, with 17 bases between. Per germline, CDR1 SNHLY and CDR2 FYNNEI. This CDR3 contains 14 residues. CDR3 bases: TGTGCCAGCACCAGACTAGTGGCCGCGAATGAGCAGTTCTTC. This translates into CASTRLVAANEQFF.

The rearrangement links TRBV10-3 to TRBJ1-1; D might be TRBD1 (5 bases). Germline assignment: CDR1 ENHRY and CDR2 SYGVKD. The CDR3 has 15 residues. Trimming took off 6 bases at V and 0 bases at J, with 14 bases between the two ends. CDR3 residues: CAIRGQGTLNTEAFF. The CDR3 DNA is TGTGCCATCAGAGGACAAGGGACCTTGAACACTGAAGCTTTCTTT.

V usage is TRBV12-3 or TRBV12-4 and J usage is TRBJ2-3, with TRBD2 matching over 11 bases. V was pared by 4 bases and J by 4 bases, with 10 bases of the junction left unmatched. The CDR3 has 17 amino acids. CDR3 region: CASSSLAGGQMSDTQYF. The CDR3 DNA follows: TGTGCCAGCAGTTCCTTAGCGGGAGGGCAGATGTCAGATACGCAGTATTTT.

DNA of the CDR3: TGTGCCAGCAGCTTTGACTCAGCTGAAGCTTTCTTT. This gives the protein CASSFDSAEAFF. The chain employs TRBV5-6 and TRBJ1-1; D unclear. Germline V CDR1 and CDR2: SGHDT, YYEEEE. The CDR3 runs to 12 residues. V shed 2 bases and J shed 6 bases, with 8 bases lying between them.

The rearrangement links TRBV28 to TRBJ2-5, with TRBD1 matching 10 bases. The J call may not be correct, given that the DNA end is closer to TRBJ2-7. The CDR3 contains 14 residues. Germline CDR1 reads MDHEN; CDR2 reads SYDVKM. The CDR3 DNA reads TGTGCCAGCAGTACATGGACAGGGGGCTACGAGCAGTACTTC. Translating it yields CASSTWTGGYEQYF.